This record concerns one T cell receptor (beta chain) sequence. Antigen specificity is unknown. These data originate in a study of PD-1 blockade in classical Hodgkin lymphoma. The time point here: cycle 4 day 1 (C4D1), after less than 7 weeks of nivolumab. Every patient relapsed after autologous stem cell transplantation, and brentuximab vedotin exposure varied. Purified CD4+ T cells were obtained from thawed PBMCs through magnetic negative selection. The data were produced by immunoSEQ multiplex PCR, yet TCRdb's version contains in-frame clones alone and is incomplete. The data hold tens of thousands of clones, with 70% to 90% observed a single time. Study-wide results and caveats: CD4+ TCR diversity, unlike CD8+, rose significantly by C4D1. There remain no defined causes for the repertoire differences, which possibly reflect disease activity or prior therapy.

The CDR3 loop spans 18 amino acids. The ends lost 2 bases at V and 5 bases at J; junction bases unmatched: 6. The germline V gene has CDR1 SGHAT and CDR2 FQNNGV. The sequences come from CD4+ T cells from blood, collected before the fourth cycle of nivolumab. The V call is TRBV11-2, the J call TRBJ2-2; 15 nucleotides line up with TRBD2. This TCR came from a human donor with classical Hodgkin lymphoma. CDR3 DNA sequence: TGTGCCAGCAGCTTATACGGACTAGCGGGGGGGCTGACCGGGGAGCTGTTTTTT. Translated: CASSLYGLAGGLTGELFF.